The clone carrying this TCR beta chain was seen a handful of times. As yet, its antigen is unknown. Libraries were prepared by immunoSEQ multiplex PCR; TCRdb keeps only in-frame clonotypes and omits some of them. The table records around 40,000 clones, 92% of them present only once. This entry comes from a study of OX40 agonist ivuxolimab in advanced cancers. Points from the study as a whole: Within 6 weeks, CD4+ and CD8+ blood T cells expanded clonally at 0.1 to 3.0 mg/kg.

Germline assignment: CDR1 MRHNA and CDR2 SNTAGT. The CDR3 totals 15 residues. J lost 6 bases, V lost 3 bases, and 6 bases had no gene match. Sequencing was performed on CD4+ or CD8+ T cells sorted from blood, taken in a trial of the OX40 agonist ivuxolimab. The chain joins TRBV6-4 to TRBJ2-1; 9 bases line up with TRBD2. The source of this sequence is an adult with an advanced solid tumor such as melanoma, head and neck, liver or kidney cancer. The CDR3: CASSEASGTVNEQFF. The DNA for the CDR3 is TGTGCCAGCAGTGAGGCTAGCGGGACCGTCAATGAGCAGTTCTTC.